Reported below is one T cell receptor (beta chain). This record belongs to a study of blood T cell repertoires in COVID-19. TCRdb's table, derived via immunoSEQ multiplex PCR, lists solely in-frame clones and lacks some. The table records hundreds of thousands of clones, more than 80% of them present only once. Germline trimming cut 4 bases from V and 10 bases from J; bases unmatched to any gene: 4. Germline V gene lookup returns CDR1 SGHRS and CDR2 YFSETQ. This CDR3 region has 13 residues. The chain uses TRBV5-1 and TRBJ1-6; 8 bases agree with TRBD1. The TCR was taken from a woman younger than 45 with active or convalescent COVID-19. The sample comprised peripheral blood. The CDR3 is CASSLDRESPLHF. CDR3 bases: TGCGCCAGCAGCCTGGACAGGGAATCACCCCTCCACTTT.